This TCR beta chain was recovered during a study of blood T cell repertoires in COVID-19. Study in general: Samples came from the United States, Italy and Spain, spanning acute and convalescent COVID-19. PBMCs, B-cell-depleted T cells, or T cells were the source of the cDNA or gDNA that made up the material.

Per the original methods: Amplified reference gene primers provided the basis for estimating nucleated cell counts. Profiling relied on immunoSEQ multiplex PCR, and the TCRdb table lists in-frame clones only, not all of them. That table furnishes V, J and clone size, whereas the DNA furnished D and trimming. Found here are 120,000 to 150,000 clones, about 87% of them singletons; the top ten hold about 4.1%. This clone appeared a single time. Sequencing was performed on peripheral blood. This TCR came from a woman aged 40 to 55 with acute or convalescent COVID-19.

As DNA, the CDR3 is TGCGCCAGCAGCCACGGGAGGGATCAGCCCCAGCATTTT. Protein: CASSHGRDQPQHF. V and J are TRBV4-1 and TRBJ1-5; D gene uncertain. The CDR3 is made up of 13 amino acids. The V end lost 3 bases, the J end lost 5 bases, and 8 bases lay between the germline ends. CDR1 MGHRA and CDR2 YSYEKL come from the germline V gene.